This TCR beta chain is drawn from a study of technical replicates of blood from a few donors (TCRdb year 2017). The germline V gene specifies SGHTS as CDR1 and YDEGEE as CDR2. Cut back by 5 bases and 4 bases, the V and J ends lie 31 bases apart. The CDR3 has 19 amino acids, counting the end cysteine and phenylalanine. Left in the record is the CDR3 DNA by itself, 57 bases read in frame from the first base. Preparation of the library involved the immunoSEQ multiplex PCR assay. TCRdb retrieved this table from immuneACCESS and kept in-frame rearrangements only. Not all clones are present; in checked studies, unresolved V genes account for under half, and no reason is known for the remainder. This sample lists under 100,000 clones; 90% to 97% were detected once. The ten largest clones take up over 0.2% of the sample. Turning to this clone: Its specific antigen is unknown. No base quality values were provided; no much bigger clone lies one nucleotide off.

Sequencing was performed on T cells isolated from PBMCs. The source of this sequence is a human donor in good health. The chain employs TRBV5-8 and TRBJ2-7; a tentative D call is TRBD1 (6 bases match). The CDR3 sequence is CASRWNTLDSPGGDYEQYF. The nucleotide sequence is given as TGTGCCAGCAGATGGAATACTTTGGACAGCCCAGGCGGAGATTACGAGCAGTACTTC.